This entry lists 5 T cell receptor beta chains sequenced from one sample in a study of blood T cell repertoires in COVID-19. Sequencing used immunoSEQ multiplex PCR; TCRdb keeps in-frame clones, though not all of them. This table holds roughly 120,000 clones, roughly 80% found once. The sequenced sample was peripheral blood. The receptors shown here come from a man aged 50-59 years with acute or convalescent COVID-19.

This clone was detected a few times. The V gene is TRBV7-2, the J gene TRBJ1-4, with D maybe TRBD1 (5 bases). Germline V lookup: CDR1 SGHTA, CDR2 FQGNSA. V was pared by 1 base and J by 5 bases, with 14 bases between. The CDR3 is 16 amino acids. The CDR3 sequence is CASSLGVMAGNEKLFF. For the CDR3, the DNA is TGTGCCAGCAGCTTAGGGGTTATGGCAGGGAATGAAAAACTGTTTTTT.

The chain links TRBV18 to TRBJ1-5, with 7 bases fitting TRBD1. The V gene's germline CDR1 is KGHSH and CDR2 LQKENI. V lost 6 bases, J lost 5 bases, and 4 bases stayed unmatched. The CDR3 contains 13 residues. In nucleotides, the CDR3 is TGTGCCAGCTCCCCAACAGGGGATCAGCCCCAGCATTTT. As protein: CASSPTGDQPQHF.

This rearrangement joins TRBV6-5 to TRBJ1-2, with 8 bases matching TRBD1. The CDR3 runs 14 residues. V was clipped by 6 bases and J by 0 bases; unmatched bases: 3. Per germline, CDR1 MNHEY and CDR2 SVGAGI. CDR3 sequence reads: CASSSGGTNYGYTF. CDR3 nucleotides: TGTGCCAGCAGCTCAGGGGGCACTAACTATGGCTACACCTTC.

This chain links TRBV5-5 with TRBJ2-2; 7 bases are a match to TRBD2. Per germline, CDR1 SGHKS and CDR2 YYEKEE (reference sequence). The CDR3 contains 17 residues. Trimming removed 0 bases from V and 0 bases from J; junction bases left unmatched: 5. The DNA of the CDR3 is TGTGCCAGCAGCTTGGATATAGCGGGTACGAACACCGGGGAGCTGTTTTTT. Translating it yields CASSLDIAGTNTGELFF.

The chain recombines TRBV29-1 with TRBJ2-1; D call uncertain. The CDR3 runs to 12 residues. Trimming removed 4 bases at V and 3 bases at J, with 7 bases between. Germline assignment: CDR1 SQVTM and CDR2 ANQGSEA. This CDR3 is CSVVIRYNEQFF. CDR3 nucleotide sequence: TGCAGCGTTGTTATCCGCTACAATGAGCAGTTCTTC.